The entry below gives a single T cell receptor (beta chain) sequence along with its context. This entry comes from a study of early T cells in non-severe SARS-CoV-2 infection. Whole-study context: The study sequenced bulk RNA from unsorted whole blood, with chains unpaired.

V was cut by 3 bases and J by 4 bases, with 8 bases left in between. CDR3 length equals 12 residues. CDR1 SQVTM and CDR2 ANQGSEA come from the germline V gene. Each CDR3 protein gets one entry after TCRdb re-called the 5' RACE reads with MiXCR. The sample consists of around 77,000 distinct CDR3 sequences, roughly 15% of them appearing once. The chain is built from TRBV29-1 and TRBJ2-3; no clear D. This receptor was obtained from an adult who was a healthcare worker with PCR-confirmed SARS-CoV-2 infection or an uninfected control (not recorded which). The material sequenced was whole blood, taken at baseline. DNA for the CDR3: TGCAGCGTTGATTTCGCATCAGATACGCAGTATTTT. As protein: CSVDFASDTQYF.